These 15 T cell receptor beta chains were sequenced from one sample in a study of blood T cell repertoires in COVID-19. The protocol was immunoSEQ multiplex PCR, while the TCRdb copy is restricted to in-frame clones and leaves out a portion. The sample shows about 240,000 clones, roughly four fifths of them seen only once. The sequenced sample consisted of peripheral blood. The receptor source for this set is a woman aged 55-69 years with active or convalescent COVID-19.

Points on this clone: Within the sample, other DNA sequences also encode this same CDR3. This sequence joins TRBV30 and TRBJ1-2, with TRBD1 matching over 7 bases. After removal of 2 bases from V and 4 bases from J, the junction contained 1 base not matched to a gene. The germline V gene encodes CDR1 GTSNPN and CDR2 SVGIG (reference sequence). This CDR3 is built from 12 residues. The CDR3 DNA reads as TGTGCCTGGAGTCGACAGGGCTATGGCTACACCTTC. This gives the protein CAWSRQGYGYTF.

The chain couples TRBV18 to TRBJ2-2; D gene unclear. CDR1 and CDR2 from the germline V gene are KGHSH and LQKENI. The V gene lost 2 bases and the J gene lost 4 bases, with 11 bases spanning the gap. The CDR3 consists of 15 residues. The CDR3 here is CASSPNPVATGELFF. CDR3 coding DNA: TGTGCCAGCTCACCAAATCCGGTCGCCACCGGGGAGCTGTTTTTT. Together with reference TRBV18 and TRBJ2-2, the CDR3 gives the full variable domain: NAGVMQNPRHLVRRRGQEARLRCSPMKGHSHVYWYRQLPEEGLKFMVYLQKENIIDESGMPKERFSAEFPKEGPSILRIQQVVRGDSAAYFCASSPNPVATGELFFGEGSRLTVL.

The V call is TRBV14, the J call TRBJ1-2; D not certain. The germline V and J ends were trimmed by 4 bases and 3 bases, with 3 bases remaining between them. The CDR3 loop spans 11 amino acids. Germline loops: CDR1 SGHDN, CDR2 FVKESK. The CDR3 DNA is TGTGCCAGCAGCCCGGACTATGGCTACACCTTC. Amino acid sequence: CASSPDYGYTF.

As to this clone: Other DNA sequences in this specimen translate into the identical CDR3. J is TRBJ1-2 and V is TRBV6-5, with a weak D call TRBD1 (5 bases). The germline V gene has CDR1 MNHEY and CDR2 SVGAGI. V was trimmed by 7 bases and J by 8 bases, leaving 11 bases between them. CDR3 size: 11 residues. The CDR3 here is CASKEGLGYTF. The DNA of the CDR3 is TGTGCCAGCAAGGAGGGGCTGGGCTACACCTTC.

This clone was detected a few times. The chain recombines TRBV5-4 with TRBJ1-1; 8 nucleotides align to TRBD1. With 2 bases clipped from V and 1 base from J, the junction kept 1 base outside the gene matches. The CDR3 extends over 14 amino acids. Germline loops: CDR1 SGHNT, CDR2 YYREEE (reference sequence). The CDR3 DNA is TGTGCCAGCAGCTTCAGGGGGCGGAACACTGAAGCTTTCTTT. Translation: CASSFRGRNTEAFF.

This clone was detected once. The V gene is TRBV28, the J gene TRBJ2-1; D unresolved. The germline V gene has CDR1 MDHEN and CDR2 SYDVKM. Trimming took off 3 bases at V and 9 bases at J, with 3 bases between the two ends. CDR3 length equals 10 residues. The CDR3 region is CASSFSEQFF. CDR3 in DNA: TGTGCCAGCAGTTTTAGTGAGCAGTTCTTC.

The chain combines TRBV28 with TRBJ1-3; no firm D call. CDR1 MDHEN and CDR2 SYDVKM come from the germline V gene. The V gene lost 7 bases and the J gene lost 0 bases, with 7 bases spanning the gap. The length of the CDR3 is 13 residues. CDR3 DNA: TGTGCCAGCACTCCGAGCTCTGGAAACACCATATATTTT. It encodes CASTPSSGNTIYF.

The chain recombines TRBV7-3 with TRBJ1-1; the D gene is possibly TRBD1 (6 bases). Germline-derived CDR1 and CDR2 are SGHTA and FQGTGA. The CDR3 runs to 15 residues. Trimming cost V 2 bases and J 5 bases, with 15 bases left between them. In DNA form, the CDR3 reads TGTGCCAGCAGCTTATCCGGGACCCAGGGGACTGAAGCTTTCTTT. Protein product: CASSLSGTQGTEAFF. The full variable domain, completed using reference TRBV7-3 and TRBJ1-1, is GAGVSQTPSNKVTEKGKYVELRCDPISGHTALYWYRQSLGQGPEFLIYFQGTGAADDSGLPNDRFFAVRPEGSVSTLKIQRTERGDSAVYLCASSLSGTQGTEAFFGQGTRLTVV.

The rearrangement uses TRBV7-3 and TRBJ2-3, with 9 bases aligning to TRBD2. This CDR3 has 18 residues. V trimming: 1 base; J trimming: 2 bases; junction bases outside the gene matches: 10. The germline CDR1 and CDR2 sequences are SGHTA and FQGTGA. CDR3 DNA: TGTGCCAGCAGCTTAAGGCCGGCTAGCGGGGTTATCACAGATACGCAGTATTTT. Residues: CASSLRPASGVITDTQYF.

J is TRBJ1-4 and V is TRBV13; 8 bases line up with TRBD1. The germline gives CDR1 PRHDT, CDR2 FYEKMQ (reference sequence). This CDR3 region has 13 residues. J lost 8 bases, V lost 5 bases, and 4 bases had no gene match. The CDR3 is CASSKRQGEKLFF. The CDR3 DNA is TGTGCCAGCAGCAAACGACAGGGGGAAAAACTGTTTTTT.

Details on this clone: At the DNA level, this CDR3 is encoded by other sequences in the same sample as well. The CDR3 sequence is CASSLRLAGSYEQYF. The CDR3 DNA follows: TGCGCCAGCAGCCTAAGACTAGCGGGCTCCTACGAGCAGTACTTC. The chain couples TRBV5-1 to TRBJ2-7; 10 bases agree with TRBD2. Germline CDR1 SGHRS, CDR2 YFSETQ. This CDR3 region has 15 residues. The trim removed 4 bases at V and 0 bases at J, leaving 4 bases unmatched.

The gene calls are TRBV9 and TRBJ2-5, with 9 bases that match TRBD2. Germline V gene data show CDR1 as SGDLS and CDR2 as YYNGEE. The trim removed 1 base at V and 3 bases at J, leaving 7 bases unmatched. The CDR3 is made up of 16 amino acids. CDR3 protein: CASSVRGAGGEETQYF. CDR3 nucleotide sequence: TGTGCCAGCAGCGTACGGGGAGCGGGGGGCGAAGAGACCCAGTACTTC.

The chain carries TRBV27 and TRBJ1-6; D remains unclear. The germline CDR1 and CDR2 sequences are MNHEY and SMNVEV (reference sequence). The CDR3 has 15 residues. V gave up 9 bases and J gave up 0 bases, with 12 bases separating them. The chain's CDR3 is CASREGSSYNSPLHF. The CDR3, as DNA: TGTGCCAGTCGGGAAGGGAGCTCCTATAATTCACCCCTCCACTTT.

The chain joins TRBV3-1 (or the pseudogene TRBV3-2) to TRBJ1-2; tentatively, D is TRBD1 (5 bases). Between the trimmed V and J ends, which lost 0 bases and 8 bases, there was a span of 16 bases. Germline assignment: CDR1 LGHDT and CDR2 YNNKEL (reference sequence). The CDR3 runs to 15 residues. The CDR3 here is CASSQDHVRGFGYTF. The CDR3 bases are TGTGCCAGCAGCCAAGATCATGTAAGGGGTTTCGGCTACACCTTC.

This clone has more than one count but fewer than ten. The chain combines TRBV19 with TRBJ1-1; perhaps TRBD1 as D (5 bases). Trimming shortened V by 7 bases and J by 4 bases, and 19 bases separated the two germline ends. The CDR3 is made up of 15 amino acids. The germline gives CDR1 LNHDA, CDR2 SQIVND (reference sequence). The CDR3 protein is CASKVTGPGGTEAFF. The CDR3 region has the DNA TGTGCCAGTAAGGTTACGGGGCCGGGGGGCACTGAAGCTTTCTTT.